These T cell receptor beta chains were read from a single sample in a study of spatial heterogeneity in lung cancer. Each CDR3 protein is one row after TCRdb ran MiXCR on the 5' RACE reads. The sample has thousands of distinct CDR3 sequences, 5.4% seen once. Sequenced material: PBMCs, taken at surgery. All receptors derive from a male donor with early-stage non-small cell lung cancer. CDR3s include the opening cysteine and the closing phenylalanine or tryptophan. The D gene is left open where the match is weak. Rows may omit the clone size; those that give it use once, few, many or a size class.

CDR3: CASSYGQALGGYTF; DNA: TGTGCCAGCAGTTACGGACAGGCCTTGGGAGGCTACACCTTC; D: TRBD1; J: TRBJ1-2; V: TRBV28; size: many
CDR3: CASSLGTVYEQYF; DNA: TGTGCCAGCAGTTTAGGGACAGTGTACGAGCAGTACTTC; D: .; J: TRBJ2-7; V: TRBV12-3/TRBV12-4; size: many
CDR3: CSVELQVGTDKQYF; DNA: TGCAGCGTAGAATTACAGGTGGGGACAGATAAGCAGTATTTT; D: TRBD1; J: TRBJ2-3; V: TRBV29-1; size: many
CDR3: CSARKTSGRPNTGELFF; DNA: TGCAGTGCTAGAAAGACTAGCGGGAGACCGAACACCGGGGAGCTGTTTTTT; D: TRBD2; J: TRBJ2-2; V: TRBV20-1; size: many
CDR3: CASSPGRGLIQETQYF; DNA: TGTGCCAGCAGCCCTGGTCGGGGGCTCATCCAAGAGACCCAGTACTTC; D: .; J: TRBJ2-5; V: TRBV7-9; size: many
CDR3: CASSPQTAQEGTNSPLHF; DNA: TGTGCCAGCTCACCTCAGACGGCGCAGGAGGGCACCAATTCACCCCTCCACTTT; D: .; J: TRBJ1-6; V: TRBV18; size: many
CDR3: CASALGGPHTDTQYF; DNA: TGTGCCAGCGCGTTGGGGGGGCCTCACACAGATACGCAGTATTTT; D: .; J: TRBJ2-3; V: TRBV6-5; size: .
CDR3: CASSLGWPAYNSPLHF; DNA: TGTGCCAGCAGCTTAGGTTGGCCAGCCTATAATTCACCCCTCCACTTT; D: .; J: TRBJ1-6; V: TRBV7-9; size: many
CDR3: CASSSGDLLTQYF; DNA: TGCGCCAGCAGCTCGGGGGACTTGTTGACCCAGTACTTC; D: .; J: TRBJ2-5; V: TRBV5-1; size: .
CDR3: CAWEGRSYNEQFF; DNA: TGTGCCTGGGAGGGAAGATCCTACAATGAGCAGTTCTTC; D: .; J: TRBJ2-1; V: TRBV30; size: few
CDR3: CASQTYRAGPYYEQYF; DNA: TGTGCCAGCCAGACCTATAGAGCGGGACCCTACTACGAGCAGTACTTC; D: TRBD2; J: TRBJ2-7; V: TRBV27; size: many
CDR3: CASSLGPLGSGPTDTQYF; DNA: TGTGCCAGCAGCTTAGGCCCCCTCGGTAGCGGGCCCACAGATACGCAGTATTTT; D: TRBD2; J: TRBJ2-3; V: TRBV11-2; size: medium-sized
CDR3: CASSQDTGPTEAFF; DNA: TGCGCCAGCAGCCAAGATACAGGACCCACTGAAGCTTTCTTT; D: .; J: TRBJ1-1; V: TRBV4-3; size: many
CDR3: CATSRDLGEGEKLFF; DNA: TGTGCCACCAGCAGAGATTTGGGGGAAGGCGAAAAACTGTTTTTT; D: .; J: TRBJ1-4; V: TRBV15; size: .
CDR3: CSVVNSQDQPQHF; DNA: TGCAGCGTGGTTAACAGCCAAGATCAGCCCCAGCATTTT; D: .; J: TRBJ1-5; V: TRBV29-1; size: many
CDR3: CASSDSLAGGFYEQYF; DNA: TGTGCCAGCAGTGACAGTCTAGCGGGAGGTTTCTACGAGCAGTACTTC; D: TRBD2; J: TRBJ2-7; V: TRBV6-1; size: many